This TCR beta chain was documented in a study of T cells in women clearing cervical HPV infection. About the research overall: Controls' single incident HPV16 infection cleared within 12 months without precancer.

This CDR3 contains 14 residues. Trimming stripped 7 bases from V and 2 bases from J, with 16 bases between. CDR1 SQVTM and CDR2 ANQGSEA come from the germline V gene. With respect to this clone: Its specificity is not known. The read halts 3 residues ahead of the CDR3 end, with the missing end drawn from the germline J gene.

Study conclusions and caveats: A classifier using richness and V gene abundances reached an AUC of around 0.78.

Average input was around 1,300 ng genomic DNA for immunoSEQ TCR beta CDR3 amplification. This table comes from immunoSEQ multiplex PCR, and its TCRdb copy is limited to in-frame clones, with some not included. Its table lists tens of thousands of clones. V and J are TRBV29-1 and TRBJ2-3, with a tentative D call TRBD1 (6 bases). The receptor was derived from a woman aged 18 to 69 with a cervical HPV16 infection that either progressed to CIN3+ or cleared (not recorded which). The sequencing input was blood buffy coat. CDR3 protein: CSADYRESTDTQYF. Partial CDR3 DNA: TGCAGCGCGGATTACAGGGAATCCACAGATACG.